This entry is about one T cell receptor beta chain. No antigen is known for it. No quality values exist for individual bases; no much larger clone is one base distant. This sample is part of a study of neurological immune-mediated disorders (dated by TCRdb to between 2018 and 2020). Background for the entire study: Among the approximately 34 multiple sclerosis patients, about 30 had relapsing-remitting MS and 3 had secondary progressive MS. The cohort was made up of 65 to 75 subjects, consisting of 15 or so HAM/TSP patients, approximately 35 multiple sclerosis patients and 20 healthy controls. Longitudinal samples, technical triplicates and paired sorted CD4+ and CD8+ T-cell subsets, alongside PBMC samples, were included among the approximately 99 TCR-beta libraries. Peripheral blood TCR-beta repertoires from patients with HTLV-I-associated myelopathy (HAM/TSP), patients with multiple sclerosis, and healthy controls were compared in the study using UMI-based sequencing. Summary of the overall study and its limitations: Expanded clones from different subjects shared no identical CDR3 amino acid sequences, which suggests that TCR-beta repertoires were private in all groups. The MS cluster was not associated with any clinical or MRI features, and the authors stated that larger cohorts are needed. In phylogenetic analysis, the repertoires of 18 of 34 MS patients grouped into a cluster of related CDR3 sequences, which suggests a possible signature at the repertoire level. TCR clonal expansion was highest in HAM/TSP patients and lowest in MS patients, with MS patients falling below even healthy controls.

The junction shows trimming of 1 base on V and 8 bases on J, plus 20 bases between the germline ends. Spanning cysteine to phenylalanine, the CDR3 consists of 16 amino acids. Here the CDR3 DNA is all that survives: 48 bases in frame from base 1. CDR1 and CDR2, per the germline V gene (reference sequence), are DFQATT and SNEGSKA. To synthesize cDNA, template-switch 5'RACE was performed with a primer carrying a 10-nucleotide random unique molecular identifier so that each TCR transcript was tagged. Every sequencing run covered 15-18 subjects and yielded more than 200 million TCR-beta sequences. Total RNA was extracted with the RNeasy kit. The KAPA Real-time Library Amplification kit was used to amplify TCR-beta VDJ regions with primers targeting the TCR constant region and the 5'RACE anchor. A first PCR added sample indexes and Illumina adaptors, and a second PCR then raised library yield. The roughly 650 bp TCR product was size-selected on a 2% E-gel SizeSelection system after Ampure bead purification. Before pooling, libraries had their quality checked on a Bioanalyzer, their concentration measured with Qubit, and their quantity determined with the Kapa Library Quantification kit. An Illumina HiSeq 2500 sequenced the libraries paired-end 2 x 150 bp. To increase sequence diversity, roughly 25-31% phiX was spiked into each library pool. On the authors' methods: Quality-filtered reads were processed with the UMI-based MiGEC pipeline, and over 85% of raw TCR sequences were removed by the MiGEC pipeline during error correction. IMGT germline references were used for aligning VDJ genes, and each clonotype was defined as a unique CDR3 amino acid sequence together with its V-J genes. Clonal expansion, Shannon diversity and CDR3 relatedness (CalcPairwiseDistances, ClusterSamples) were evaluated with VDJtools, and phylogenetic trees were built with CLCbio workbench. Using coefficient-of-variation modelling across technical triplicates, the study counted a clone as expanded if it had at least 8 unique UMIs. TCRdb trimmed public reads at Q25 via fastp, called clones via MiXCR and kept in-frame beta chains. All rows with the same CDR3 protein become a single entry with the most common DNA and genes. TCRdb's processing, not the authors', yielded these V and J calls. Counted in this sample were about 62,000 distinct CDR3 sequences; around 4.8% of them appeared once. The top ten clones comprise approximately 3.5% of the sample.

Unsorted PBMC libraries were generated from 2 million PBMCs stored in RNAlater at -80 °C until RNA extraction. Multiple sclerosis patients were enrolled in a US clinical protocol evaluating disease progression by magnetic resonance imaging. Peripheral blood underwent Ficoll-Hypaque density gradient centrifugation to isolate PBMCs, which were then cryopreserved in liquid nitrogen. This chain is built from TRBV20-1 and TRBJ1-4; the D gene is unclear. The source is a woman in her forties or fifties with multiple sclerosis. The source material was PBMCs. In nucleotides, the sequence is TGCAGTGCTAGAGGAGACTCTTTCACGAAGGAAGAAAAACTGTTTTTT. This codes for CSARGDSFTKEEKLFF.